This is a list of T cell receptor beta chains from one sample in a study of cytomegalovirus exposure and HLA in healthy donors. Produced via immunoSEQ multiplex PCR; TCRdb's table is partial and in-frame only. The table records roughly 130,000 clones, 88% of them present only once. The sample comprised PBMCs. Source of these receptors: a young man in good health and CMV-seronegative. Both conserved end residues are part of each CDR3. The order of the fields is clone size, J gene, D gene, V gene, CDR3 DNA, CDR3 protein. D genes are given only for firm matches. Not all rows give a size; the values are once, few, many and, for expanded clones, a class.

NA	TRBJ2-1	NA	TRBV10-1	TGCGCCAGCAGTCCTGGGAGGGAGCAGTTCTTC	CASSPGREQFF
NA	TRBJ1-5	NA	TRBV13	TGTGCCAGCAGCTTACAGGGGCTGGGGCAGCCCCAGCATTTT	CASSLQGLGQPQHF
NA	TRBJ1-2	TRBD1	TRBV6-6	TGTGCCAGCAGTTACTCGCCGACAGGGAATGGCTACACCTTC	CASSYSPTGNGYTF
NA	TRBJ2-3	TRBD1	TRBV29-1	TGCAGCACCCGCGGACAGGGATTTTCAGATACGCAGTATTTT	CSTRGQGFSDTQYF
NA	TRBJ2-2	TRBD1	TRBV4-1	TGCGCCAGCAGCCAAGAGATGCGACAGGGTTACACCGGGGAGCTGTTTTTT	CASSQEMRQGYTGELFF
NA	TRBJ2-5	NA	TRBV7-9	TGTGCCAGCAGCTTAGACAGGGTGAAAGAGACCCAGTACTTC	CASSLDRVKETQYF
NA	TRBJ1-1	NA	TRBV10-3	TGTGCCATCAGTGAGGGAGCAGGGGAGAGTTTCTTGGCTTTCTTT	CAISEGAGESFLAFF
once	TRBJ2-1	TRBD1	TRBV29-1	TGCAGCGTGACACGACAGGGCACCTACAATGAGCAGTTCTTC	CSVTRQGTYNEQFF
NA	TRBJ1-6	NA	TRBV4-2	TGTGCCAGCAGCCGCCACCGGGACAAAAATTCACCCCTCCACTTT	CASSRHRDKNSPLHF
NA	TRBJ2-1	NA	TRBV7-9	TGTGCCAGCAGCACCCGGACTGTGCAGTTCTTC	CASSTRTVQFF
NA	TRBJ1-2	NA	TRBV10-2	TGCGCCAGCACTGACGGCTATGGCTACACCTTC	CASTDGYGYTF
NA	TRBJ2-2	TRBD2	TRBV7-8	TGTGCCAGCAGAGCGGGACGGAGATGGCGGGAGCAGTCGAACACCGGGGAGCTGTTTTTT	CASRAGRRWREQSNTGELFF
few	TRBJ2-5	NA	TRBV7-6	TGTGCCAGCAGCTCAGATTCAGAGACCCAGTACTTC	CASSSDSETQYF
NA	TRBJ1-1	NA	TRBV7-9	TGTGCCAGCAGCTTAGACCCTGCGGCTGAAGCTTTCTTT	CASSLDPAAEAFF
NA	TRBJ2-7	NA	TRBV15	TGTGCCACCAGCAGAGATCTAGTCGGCTACGAGCAGTACTTC	CATSRDLVGYEQYF
once	TRBJ1-5	TRBD1	TRBV19	TGTGCCAGCTCAATACAGGGGGATCAGCCCCAGCATTTT	CASSIQGDQPQHF
NA	TRBJ1-6	NA	TRBV7-2	TGTGCCAGCAGTTTTCTCCCGGGAAATTCACCCCTCCACTTT	CASSFLPGNSPLHF
NA	TRBJ2-7	NA	TRBV7-6	TGTGCCAGCAGCCCCCCGGGACTTCCCGAGCAGTACTTC	CASSPPGLPEQYF
NA	TRBJ2-4	TRBD1	TRBV28	TGTGCCAGCAGCTTCTCCCTCCCCGGTCAGGGGGACATTCAGTACTTC	CASSFSLPGQGDIQYF
once	TRBJ2-3	TRBD2	TRBV2	TGTGCCAGCAGTGGAGCGGGGAGGGGCCCAGATACGCAGTATTTT	CASSGAGRGPDTQYF
NA	TRBJ1-2	NA	TRBV4-1	TGCGCCAGCAGCCAAGCGACTGAATTTAACTATGGCTACACCTTC	CASSQATEFNYGYTF
many	TRBJ2-4	NA	TRBV7-9	TGTGCCAGCAGCTCCGAGATAGCCAAAAACATTCAGTACTTC	CASSSEIAKNIQYF
NA	TRBJ1-1	TRBD1	TRBV13	TGTGCCAGCAGCTTAGGAACAGGGGGTATGAACACTGAAGCTTTCTTT	CASSLGTGGMNTEAFF
NA	TRBJ1-1	NA	TRBV18	TGTGCCAGCTCACCACTTGACTCTGAAGCTTTCTTT	CASSPLDSEAFF
NA	TRBJ2-7	TRBD2	TRBV2	TGTGCCAGCAGTGGACTGGGACTAGCGGGAGGGCCCAACGAGCAGTACTTC	CASSGLGLAGGPNEQYF
NA	TRBJ2-7	TRBD2	TRBV11-2	TGTGCCAGCAGCTTGCTCTCTAGCGGGAGTTCCTACGAGCAGTACTTC	CASSLLSSGSSYEQYF
NA	TRBJ2-1	TRBD2	TRBV11-2	TGTGCCAGCAGCCCGAATCCGGGACTAGCGGGAGAGAAGCAGTTCTTC	CASSPNPGLAGEKQFF
NA	TRBJ2-7	TRBD2	TRBV6-1	TGTGCCAGCAGTGAAAGACTAGCGGGAGGCCCCTACGAGCAGTACTTC	CASSERLAGGPYEQYF